The rows below give T cell receptor beta chains drawn from one sample of a study of T cell responses to AZD1222 COVID-19 vaccine. Sequencing used immunoSEQ multiplex PCR; TCRdb keeps in-frame clones, though not all of them. The table includes some 30,000 clones, approximately 88% detected once. The starting material was peripheral blood, obtained on day 0 of AZD1222 vaccination. These receptors were obtained from an adult in good health. Both conserved end residues are part of each CDR3. A D gene is named only where the DNA matches it firmly. Clone size is stated in some rows and not others, as once, few, many or a class when expanded.

>-|TRBV27|-|13|TRBJ1-1
TGTGCCAGCAGTTTACTCAGGGCCACTGAAGCTTTCTTT
CASSLLRATEAFF
>-|TRBV28|TRBD2|16|TRBJ2-5
TGTGCCAGCAGTTTCTCCCCTAGCGGACTCCAAGAGACCCAGTACTTC
CASSFSPSGLQETQYF
>-|TRBV7-9|-|13|TRBJ1-1
TGTGCCAGCAGCGCGGGGGGGGAAGCGGGAGCTTTCTTT
CASSAGGEAGAFF
>-|TRBV5-1|-|13|TRBJ1-1
TGCGCCAGCAGCGTGACGGTGAACACTGAAGCTTTCTTT
CASSVTVNTEAFF
>-|TRBV5-1|-|15|TRBJ2-3
TGCGCCAGCAGCACCCCTGGCGGGAGCACAGATACGCAGTATTTT
CASSTPGGSTDTQYF
>-|TRBV10-3|TRBD1|13|TRBJ1-2
TGTGCCATCAATCCTGGGCAGGGGGCGGGCTACACCTTC
CAINPGQGAGYTF
>-|TRBV12-3/TRBV12-4|-|13|TRBJ2-7
TGTGCCAGCAGTTTAGCGGGAGCGTACGAGCAGTACTTC
CASSLAGAYEQYF
>-|TRBV15|TRBD2|19|TRBJ2-2
TGTGCCACCAGCAGAGTTTACACCCTAGCGGCTCAGAACACCGGGGAGCTGTTTTTT
CATSRVYTLAAQNTGELFF
>once|TRBV6-2/TRBV6-3|TRBD2|16|TRBJ2-1
TGTGCCAGCAGTTTTCTAGCGGTATCCCCTTACAATGAGCAGTTCTTC
CASSFLAVSPYNEQFF
>-|TRBV10-3|TRBD1|16|TRBJ2-1
TGTGCCATCAGTGAGTCTGGGGGGACAGGGTCAAATGAGCAGTTCTTC
CAISESGGTGSNEQFF
>-|TRBV12-5|-|13|TRBJ1-5
TGTGCTAGTGGTTTGCGGTCAGATCAGCCCCAGCATTTT
CASGLRSDQPQHF
>-|TRBV7-8|-|15|TRBJ2-1
TGTGCCAGCAGCCCCGACTCGAGCTCCTACAATGAGCAGTTCTTC
CASSPDSSSYNEQFF
>-|TRBV27|TRBD1|15|TRBJ1-1
TGTGCCAGCAGTCTTGCCGGGACAGTGAACACTGAAGCTTTCTTT
CASSLAGTVNTEAFF
>-|TRBV28|-|11|TRBJ1-3
TGTGCCAGCAGTCCCGGACACGGTGTCTATTTT
CASSPGHGVYF
>-|TRBV10-3|TRBD1|13|TRBJ1-2
TGTGCCATCACCCAGCCGGGGACAGATGGCTACACCTTC
CAITQPGTDGYTF
>-|TRBV10-1|-|15|TRBJ2-3
TGCGCCAGCAGTGAGACGGCGCGCCGCACAGATACGCAGTATTTT
CASSETARRTDTQYF
>-|TRBV27|-|14|TRBJ2-2
TGTGCCAGCAGTTTAAGGGGTTGGACCGGGGAGCTGTTTTTT
CASSLRGWTGELFF
>-|TRBV7-2|TRBD2|14|TRBJ2-7
TGTGCCAGCAGCTTATTCCGGGAGGAATACGAGCAGTACTTC
CASSLFREEYEQYF
>-|TRBV5-4|TRBD2|17|TRBJ2-7
TGTGCCAGCAGCCCCCGACTAGCGGGCGATAGCTCCTACGAGCAGTACTTC
CASSPRLAGDSSYEQYF
>-|TRBV28|TRBD1|15|TRBJ1-3
TGTGCCAGCAAGCGACAGGGGACAAAAGGAAACACCATATATTTT
CASKRQGTKGNTIYF
>-|TRBV3-1/TRBV3-2|-|15|TRBJ2-5
TGTGCCAGCAGCCAAGAAGGCCGGCTCCAAGAGACCCAGTACTTC
CASSQEGRLQETQYF
>-|TRBV24-1|-|14|TRBJ2-3
TGTGCCACCAGTGATTTTTCGGACACCAACGAGCGATATTTT
CATSDFSDTNERYF
>-|TRBV19|-|14|TRBJ1-5
TGTGCCAGTAGTCTGACAGTGGGCAATCAGCCCCAGCATTTT
CASSLTVGNQPQHF
>-|TRBV4-2|-|15|TRBJ1-1
TGTGCCAGCAGCCAAGACCCGGCAGGACTCACTGAAGCTTTCTTT
CASSQDPAGLTEAFF
>-|TRBV27|TRBD2|15|TRBJ2-1
TGTGCCAGCAGGTTGACTAGCGGGGGTTACAATGAGCAGTTCTTC
CASRLTSGGYNEQFF
>-|TRBV3-1/TRBV3-2|TRBD2|17|TRBJ2-1
TGTGCCAGCAGCCGACTAGCGGGAGGGCCTCTTTTCAATGAGCAGTTCTTC
CASSRLAGGPLFNEQFF
>-|TRBV6-1|-|14|TRBJ1-5
TGTGCCAGCAGTGAAGGGCGGAGACCCCAGCCCCAGCATTTT
CASSEGRRPQPQHF
>-|TRBV12-3/TRBV12-4|-|12|TRBJ2-1
TGTGCCAGCAGTTTTAGAGGGACTGAGCAGTTCTTC
CASSFRGTEQFF
>-|TRBV2|TRBD2|17|TRBJ2-1
TGTGCCAGCAGTGAAGCCGTACTAGCGGGAGGAAGTAATGAGCAGTTCTTC
CASSEAVLAGGSNEQFF
>-|TRBV4-1|-|14|TRBJ1-1
TGCGCCAGCAGCCAAGAGGGTCAGGTTGCTGAAGCTTTCTTT
CASSQEGQVAEAFF
>-|TRBV6-4|-|14|TRBJ1-1
TGTGCCAGCAGTGATGGGCGTTGGGGGGCTGAAGCTTTCTTT
CASSDGRWGAEAFF
>-|TRBV4-1|TRBD1|17|TRBJ1-2
TGCGCCAGCAGCCAAGTCCAGACAGGGAGATCTTATGGTGGCTACACCTTC
CASSQVQTGRSYGGYTF
>-|TRBV5-4|TRBD2|14|TRBJ2-7
TGTGCCAGCAGCCCGGGACTAGCGGTCTACGAGCAGTACTTC
CASSPGLAVYEQYF
>-|TRBV5-6|-|12|TRBJ2-1
TGTGCCAGCAGCGTACTAGCACCTGAGCAGTTCTTC
CASSVLAPEQFF
>-|TRBV4-3|-|13|TRBJ2-5
TGCGCCAGCAGCCAAGAGCGGCAAGAGACCCAGTACTTC
CASSQERQETQYF
>-|TRBV10-3|TRBD2|14|TRBJ2-7
TGTGCCGTACAGGTCAGCGGGAGGGCCCACGAGCAGTACTTC
CAVQVSGRAHEQYF
>-|TRBV30|-|16|TRBJ1-2
TGTGCCTGGAGGACAAAGGGCCTCGGTTTAAACTATGGCTACACCTTC
CAWRTKGLGLNYGYTF
>-|TRBV3-1/TRBV3-2|-|14|TRBJ1-6
TGTGCCAGCAGATGGGGAGACAGACCTTCACCCCTCCACTTT
CASRWGDRPSPLHF
>-|TRBV2|-|12|TRBJ2-7
TGTGCCAGCAGGTGGAGGGACGGCGAGCAGTACTTC
CASRWRDGEQYF
>once|TRBV6-5|TRBD1|15|TRBJ2-7
TGTGCCAGCAGTTACCTTCGACAGGGGTTCTACGAGCAGTACTTC
CASSYLRQGFYEQYF
>-|TRBV5-1|-|16|TRBJ2-1
TGCGCCAGCAGCTTGGGAGCTAGTAGCACCTACAATGAGCAGTTCTTC
CASSLGASSTYNEQFF
>once|TRBV12-3/TRBV12-4|TRBD1|13|TRBJ1-1
TGTGCCAGCAGTCTCGGACAGGGGTTTGAAGCTTTCTTT
CASSLGQGFEAFF
>-|TRBV19|TRBD1|14|TRBJ2-7
TGTGCCAGTCAGGAGGGACAGGGGGATTACGAGCAGTACTTC
CASQEGQGDYEQYF
>-|TRBV7-8|-|15|TRBJ2-5
TGTGCCAGCAGCTTACGGGGCAGAGTACAAGAGACCCAGTACTTC
CASSLRGRVQETQYF
>-|TRBV25-1|-|13|TRBJ1-4
TGTGCCAGCAGTGCTGGGGGGGGAGAAAAACTGTTTTTT
CASSAGGGEKLFF
>-|TRBV4-1|TRBD1|18|TRBJ1-6
TGCGCCAGCAGCCGTGGGCAGGGGGGGGCGACCTATAATTCACCCCTCCACTTT
CASSRGQGGATYNSPLHF
>-|TRBV4-3|-|16|TRBJ1-4
TGCGCCAGCAGCCCCCGGTGGAGGGCAACTAATGAAAAACTGTTTTTT
CASSPRWRATNEKLFF
>-|TRBV28|-|14|TRBJ2-2
TGTGCCAGCAGGCACACTTCCAACACCGGGGAGCTGTTTTTT
CASRHTSNTGELFF
>-|TRBV27|TRBD1|19|TRBJ1-4
TGTGCCAGCAGTTCCAAGTCTGGGGTGGGACAGTTCACTAATGAAAAACTGTTTTTT
CASSSKSGVGQFTNEKLFF
>-|TRBV9|TRBD1|16|TRBJ1-2
TGTGCCAGCAGCAACAAACAGGGGGCGTACAACTATGGCTACACCTTC
CASSNKQGAYNYGYTF
>-|TRBV27|TRBD2|16|TRBJ2-1
TGTGCCAGCAGTTTATTTCTAGCGGGGGACTACAATGAGCAGTTCTTC
CASSLFLAGDYNEQFF
>-|TRBV3-1/TRBV3-2|-|15|TRBJ1-3
TGTGCCAGCAGCCTGGACTATGGGGCTGGAAACACCATATATTTT
CASSLDYGAGNTIYF
>-|TRBV5-1|TRBD1|15|TRBJ1-1
TGCGCCAGCCGCCTACAGGGGGCCTATAATACTGAAGCTTTCTTT
CASRLQGAYNTEAFF